The present T cell receptor (beta chain) was sequenced within a study of T-cell memory formation after mild COVID-19. Study outcomes and limitations: The pre-infection memory compartment contained some responding clones, suggesting cross-reactive memory joined. There was no confirmation that second-wave clones peaking on day 37 were SARS-CoV-2 specific. Balance between CD4 and CD8 was seen in clones contracting day 15 to 85, and a CD4+ lean was seen in later expanders.

Researchers used 5'RACE with constant-segment primers to make TCR alpha and TCR beta cDNA libraries that carry sample barcodes and UMIs. TCRdb used MiXCR to reprocess the 5' RACE reads, holding one entry per CDR3 protein. The table includes about 350,000 distinct CDR3 sequences, 12% to 15% detected once. V was trimmed by 4 bases and J by 6 bases, leaving 17 bases between them. CDR1 and CDR2 from the germline V gene are SGHTA and FQGTGA. There are 15 residues in the CDR3. This clonotype has only a few counts. The antigen is unknown. The source is a man aged 18-30 years who had mild COVID-19 (a few samples of this study predate the infection). Cell type and time point are not known. This rearrangement joins TRBV7-3 to TRBJ2-3; possible D gene TRBD2, 6 bases. Sequencing used PBMCs or a T cell subset sorted from them (not recorded which). The CDR3 sequence is CASSSTPGVGDTQYF. In DNA form, the CDR3 reads TGTGCCAGCAGCTCTACTCCGGGAGTAGGGGATACGCAGTATTTT.